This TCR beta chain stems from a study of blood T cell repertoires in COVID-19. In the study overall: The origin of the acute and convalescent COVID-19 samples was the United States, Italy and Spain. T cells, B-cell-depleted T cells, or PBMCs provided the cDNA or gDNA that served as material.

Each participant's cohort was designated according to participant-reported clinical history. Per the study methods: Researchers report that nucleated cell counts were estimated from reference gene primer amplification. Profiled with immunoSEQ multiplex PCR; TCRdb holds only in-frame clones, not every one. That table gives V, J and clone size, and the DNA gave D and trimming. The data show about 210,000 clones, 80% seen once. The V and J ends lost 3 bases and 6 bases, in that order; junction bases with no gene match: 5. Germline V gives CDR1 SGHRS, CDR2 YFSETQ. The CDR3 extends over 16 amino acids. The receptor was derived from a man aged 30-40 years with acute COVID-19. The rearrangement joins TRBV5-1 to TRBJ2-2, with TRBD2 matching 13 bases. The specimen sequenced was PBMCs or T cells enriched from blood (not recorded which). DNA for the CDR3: TGCGCCAGCAGCTCCGGACTAGCGGGGGACCCCGGGGAGCTGTTTTTT. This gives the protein CASSSGLAGDPGELFF.